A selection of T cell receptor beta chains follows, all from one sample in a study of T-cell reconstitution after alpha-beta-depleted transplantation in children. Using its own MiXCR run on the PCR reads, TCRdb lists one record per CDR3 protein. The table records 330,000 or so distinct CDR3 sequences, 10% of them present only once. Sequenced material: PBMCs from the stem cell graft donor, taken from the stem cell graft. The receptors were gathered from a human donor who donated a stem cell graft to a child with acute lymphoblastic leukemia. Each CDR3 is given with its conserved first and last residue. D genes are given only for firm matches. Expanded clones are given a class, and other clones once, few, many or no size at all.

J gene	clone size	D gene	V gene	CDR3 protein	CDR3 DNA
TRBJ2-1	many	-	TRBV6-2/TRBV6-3	CASSLLLNPTDPEQFF	TGTGCCAGCAGCCTACTCCTGAACCCCACCGATCCGGAGCAGTTCTTC
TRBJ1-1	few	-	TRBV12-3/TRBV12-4	CASSLDAGVMNTEAFF	TGTGCCAGCAGTTTAGATGCAGGGGTCATGAACACTGAAGCTTTCTTT
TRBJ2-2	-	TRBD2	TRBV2	CASSVREGRSGELFF	TGTGCCAGCAGCGTGAGGGAGGGCCGGTCCGGGGAGCTGTTTTTT
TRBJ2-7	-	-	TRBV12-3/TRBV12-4	CASRLAVGEQYF	TGTGCCAGCAGACTGGCCGTGGGCGAGCAGTACTTC
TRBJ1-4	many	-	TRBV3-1	CASSQVEEKLFF	TGTGCCAGCAGCCAAGTGGAAGAAAAACTGTTTTTT
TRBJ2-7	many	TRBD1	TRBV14	CASSRGTGNYEQYF	TGTGCCAGCAGCCGTGGGACAGGGAACTACGAGCAGTACTTC
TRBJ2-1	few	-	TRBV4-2	CASSQGPLLNNEQFF	TGTGCCAGCAGCCAAGGCCCTCTCCTCAACAATGAGCAGTTCTTC
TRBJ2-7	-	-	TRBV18	CASSPAFYEQYF	TGTGCCAGCTCACCGGCTTTTTACGAGCAGTACTTC
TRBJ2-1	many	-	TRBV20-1	CSAREEGGSYNEQFF	TGCAGTGCTAGAGAGGAGGGGGGCTCCTACAATGAGCAGTTCTTC
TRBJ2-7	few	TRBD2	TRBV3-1	CASRSLLAGGPSSYEQYF	TGTGCCAGCAGGTCCCTTCTAGCGGGAGGGCCTAGTTCCTACGAGCAGTACTTC
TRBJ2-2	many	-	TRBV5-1	CASSFAGDTGELFF	TGCGCCAGCAGCTTTGCAGGCGACACCGGGGAGCTGTTTTTT
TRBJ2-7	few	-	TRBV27	CASSPLGGQTYEQYF	TGTGCCAGCAGTCCTCTTGGGGGCCAGACCTACGAGCAGTACTTC
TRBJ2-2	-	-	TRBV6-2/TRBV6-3	CASSRTALRNTGELFF	TGTGCCAGCAGTCGGACCGCTCTACGAAACACCGGGGAGCTGTTTTTT
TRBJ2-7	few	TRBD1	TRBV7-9	CASTPRTGSSYEQYF	TGTGCCAGCACTCCCCGGACAGGGTCTTCCTACGAGCAGTACTTC
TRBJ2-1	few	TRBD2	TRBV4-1	CASSQDGGRAYHEQFF	TGCGCCAGCAGCCAAGATGGCGGGAGGGCCTATCATGAGCAGTTCTTC
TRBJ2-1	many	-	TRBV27	CASSYAINSYNEQFF	TGTGCCAGCAGTTACGCGATTAACTCCTACAATGAGCAGTTCTTC
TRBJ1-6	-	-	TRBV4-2	CASSQVAGTVNSPLHF	TGTGCCAGCAGCCAAGTGGCCGGGACGGTAAATTCACCCCTCCACTTT
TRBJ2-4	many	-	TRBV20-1	CSALGPSIQYF	TGCAGTGCTTTAGGCCCCAGCATTCAGTACTTC
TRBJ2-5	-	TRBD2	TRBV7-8	CASSLGSGAQETQYF	TGTGCCAGCAGCTTAGGTAGCGGGGCCCAAGAGACCCAGTACTTC
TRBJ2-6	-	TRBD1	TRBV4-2	CASSHRDRGSGANVLTF	TGTGCCAGCAGCCACCGGGACAGGGGATCTGGGGCCAACGTCCTGACTTTC
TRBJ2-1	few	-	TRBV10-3	CAIRGLNEQFF	TGTGCCATACGGGGCCTCAATGAGCAGTTCTTC
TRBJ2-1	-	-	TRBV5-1	CASSLDGTLEQFF	TGCGCCAGCAGCTTGGACGGGACTTTAGAGCAGTTCTTC
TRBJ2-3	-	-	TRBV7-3	CASSLSSVTDTQYF	TGTGCCAGCAGCTTAAGTAGCGTCACAGATACGCAGTATTTT